This record covers a single TCR beta chain. No antigen is known for it. Measured with immunoSEQ multiplex PCR; TCRdb has only the in-frame clones, and not every one. The data show more than 300,000 clones, with around 81% seen just once and about 2.1% held by the top ten. The sample is drawn from a study of Ad26.COV2.S vaccination and SARS-CoV-2 variants. Study findings and constraints: The placebo group had lower spike-specific TCR breadth than the vaccine recipients did.

Trimming cost V 6 bases and J 5 bases; bases outside gene matches: 3. The V gene's germline CDR1 is PRHDT and CDR2 FYEKMQ (reference sequence). The CDR3 length is 14 residues. Treatment noted: roughly 18 received Ad26.COV2.S at low or high dose, single or two shots; about 5 received placebo; per-sample allocation not given. Sampling occurred on day 63 after the first vaccine or placebo injection. In Boston, the donor was an adult between 18-55 years of age. This chain uses TRBV13 with TRBJ2-5; 13 nucleotides match TRBD2. The sequences come from peripheral blood, collected in a trial of Ad26.COV2.S vaccine versus placebo. The TCR comes from a person aged 18 to 65 who received the Ad26.COV2.S COVID-19 vaccine or a placebo. CDR3 in amino acids: CASRLAGGQETQYF. CDR3 DNA sequence: TGTGCCAGCAGACTAGCGGGGGGGCAGGAGACCCAGTACTTC.